This T cell receptor (beta chain) was sequenced during a study of blood T cells in healthy people across ages. Study outcomes and limitations: Compared with aged donors, long-lived donors showed fewer expanded clones, suggesting selection. It was held that diversity estimates obtained from one million T cells represented underestimates.

This clonotype has just one count. Its antigen is currently unknown. Next came a second PCR, run for roughly 6 to 11 cycles, which used a sample-barcoded 5' primer along with a J-beta primer mix. Samples each returned at least 2.5 million CDR3-containing paired-end reads. TCRdb reprocessed the 5' RACE reads with MiXCR, giving one entry per CDR3 protein. Of hundreds of thousands of distinct CDR3 sequences listed, roughly 20% are singletons. Every sample gave at least 5 micrograms of total RNA when it was extracted. Trimming stripped 6 bases from V and 0 bases from J, with 18 bases between. The CDR3 extends over 17 amino acids.

Material: blood. The chain couples TRBV12-3 or TRBV12-4 to TRBJ2-1, with D unresolved. This TCR derives from a man aged 65-85 years in good health. The CDR3 loop reads CASRSRGAPSSYNEQFF. The DNA of the CDR3 is TGTGCCAGCAGGTCTCGCGGCGCGCCGAGCTCCTACAATGAGCAGTTCTTC.